Detailed here is one TCR beta chain. CDR3 length: 13 amino acids. With 2 bases removed from V and 5 bases from J, the gap between germline ends came to 9 bases. Germline V gives CDR1 SGHNT, CDR2 YENEEA. The data stem from a study of blood T cell repertoires in COVID-19. Clones were sequenced by immunoSEQ multiplex PCR, and TCRdb holds only the in-frame ones, with some missing. The sample includes 40,000 to 45,000 clones, around 92% of them seen just once. Sequenced material: peripheral blood. The sequence came from a human donor in a cohort sampled during active COVID-19. The chain couples TRBV11-3 to TRBJ2-5; D unresolved. The CDR3 sequence: CASSLRPRETQYF. CDR3 DNA: TGTGCCAGCAGCTTACGCCCCAGGGAGACCCAGTACTTC.